The clone carrying this T cell receptor beta chain was observed a few times. This CDR3 spans 14 amino acids. With 6 bases clipped from V and 4 bases from J, the junction kept 5 bases outside the gene matches. The germline CDR1 and CDR2 sequences are MDHEN and SYDVKM. This sample stems from a study of Graves' ophthalmopathy and Graves' hyperthyroidism. Beta-chain TCR CDR3 regions were amplified from RNA transcripts. HTBI-primed first-round RT-PCR preceded second-round multiplex PCR. TCRdb itself ran the multiplex PCR reads through MiXCR, one entry per CDR3 protein. The data show some 250,000 distinct CDR3 sequences, around 42% seen once.

This sequence joins TRBV28 and TRBJ2-7; TRBD1 agrees at 11 bases. The sequencing input was peripheral blood. The sequence came from an adult man with Graves' ophthalmopathy. The CDR3 reads CASREGQGVYEQYF. CDR3 bases: TGTGCCAGCAGGGAGGGACAGGGGGTGTACGAGCAGTACTTC.